This TCR beta chain was observed in a study of identical twins. Regarding the study as a whole: Abundant beta clonotypes from cord blood had fewer insertions, unlike memory repertoires, which showed none.

Comments on this clonotype: Its target is not known.

One entry per CDR3 protein, called by TCRdb with MiXCR from the 5' RACE reads. The table lists about 690,000 distinct CDR3 sequences, 5.5% to 6.5% of them singletons. The receptor was derived from a young man in good health. The source material was naive T cells sorted from blood.

The CDR3, as DNA: TGTGCCAGCAGCTTGCCATGGGAGGAGACCCAGTACTTC. Amino acid sequence: CASSLPWEETQYF. The chain carries TRBV5-6 and TRBJ2-5; a possible D gene is TRBD2 (5 bases). The V end lost 1 base, the J end lost 5 bases, and 9 bases lay between the germline ends. CDR1 SGHDT and CDR2 YYEEEE come from the germline V gene. This CDR3 spans 13 amino acids.